The 10 T cell receptor beta chains listed next were all sequenced from one sample in a study of blood T cell repertoires in COVID-19. Assay: immunoSEQ multiplex PCR; the TCRdb copy retains only in-frame clones and omits some. The sample has fewer than 450,000 clones, around 89% seen once. What was sequenced was PBMCs or T cells enriched from blood (not recorded which). The source is a woman aged 18-29 years who had recovered from COVID-19.

The genes are TRBV29-1 and TRBJ2-7, with 11 positions matching TRBD1. The CDR3 runs 13 residues. Germline V lookup: CDR1 SQVTM, CDR2 ANQGSEA. Trimming cost V 6 bases and J 2 bases; bases outside gene matches: 3. The CDR3 region is CSVPGQGAYEQYF. CDR3 coding DNA: TGCAGCGTACCGGGACAGGGGGCCTACGAGCAGTACTTC.

The chain combines TRBV30 with TRBJ1-3, with D hard to call. The germline V and J ends were trimmed by 2 bases and 2 bases, with 19 bases remaining between them. Germline CDR1 reads GTSNPN; CDR2 reads SVGIG (reference sequence). There are 17 residues in the CDR3. The CDR3 is CAWSYAGLQLPGNTIYF. The CDR3 region has the DNA TGTGCCTGGAGTTACGCCGGATTACAACTACCTGGAAACACCATATATTTT. The full variable domain, rest sourced from reference TRBV30 and TRBJ1-3, is SQTIHQWPATLVQPVGSPLSLECTVEGTSNPNLYWYRQAAGRGLQLLFYSVGIGQISSEVPQNLSASRPQDRQFILSSKKLLLSDSGFYLCAWSYAGLQLPGNTIYFGEGSWLTVV.

V is TRBV5-5 and J is TRBJ2-7; 7 bases map to TRBD1. Germline CDR1 is SGHKS and CDR2 is YYEKEE (reference sequence). V lost 2 bases to trimming and J lost 1 base; unmatched junction nucleotides: 6. This CDR3 region has 15 residues. The CDR3 nucleotides read TGTGCCAGCAGCTTTTTTCCGGGACAGTCCTACGAGCAGTACTTC. Amino acids: CASSFFPGQSYEQYF.

The genes are TRBV29-1 and TRBJ1-1; D gene unclear. The CDR3 has 13 amino acids. Germline V gives CDR1 SQVTM, CDR2 ANQGSEA. CDR3 coding DNA: TGCAGTGCCCTGAGGGCAGAGAACACTGAAGCTTTCTTT. Residues: CSALRAENTEAFF. The whole variable domain, filled in from reference TRBV29-1 and TRBJ1-1, reads SAVISQKPSRDICQRGTSLTIQCQVDSQVTMMFWYRQQPGQSLTLIATANQGSEATYESGFVIDKFPISRPNLTFSTLTVSNMSPEDSSIYLCSALRAENTEAFFGQGTRLTVV.

V usage is TRBV3-1 (or the pseudogene TRBV3-2) and J usage is TRBJ1-5; D gene unclear. Between the trimmed V and J ends, which lost 0 bases and 2 bases, there was a span of 11 bases. This CDR3 is built from 16 residues. The germline CDR1 and CDR2 sequences are LGHDT and YNNKEL (reference sequence). The CDR3 region is CASSQDEGLGNQPQHF. The CDR3 coding sequence is TGTGCCAGCAGCCAAGATGAGGGATTGGGCAATCAGCCCCAGCATTTT.

J is TRBJ1-2 and V is TRBV29-1; no firm D call. This CDR3 region has 11 residues. Germline loops: CDR1 SQVTM, CDR2 ANQGSEA. The V gene lost 4 bases and the J gene lost 3 bases, with 6 bases spanning the gap. The CDR3 sequence is CSVAGDYGYTF. CDR3 DNA: TGCAGCGTTGCCGGGGACTATGGCTACACCTTC.

This clone was counted between two and nine times. V usage is TRBV6-5 and J usage is TRBJ1-2; no clear D gene. This CDR3 region has 13 residues. CDR1 MNHEY and CDR2 SVGAGI come from the germline V gene. V shed 5 bases and J shed 3 bases, with 10 bases lying between them. CDR3 bases: TGTGCCAGCAGTCAACTATACTACTATGGCTACACCTTC. Translation gives CASSQLYYYGYTF.

This clone has just one count. The CDR3: CASSQRTDLGTQYF. For the CDR3, the DNA is TGCGCCAGCAGCCAAAGGACAGACTTGGGGACCCAGTACTTC. The chain uses TRBV4-1 and TRBJ2-5; TRBD1 might be the D (6 bases). The V gene's germline CDR1 is MGHRA and CDR2 YSYEKL. V dropped 2 bases and J dropped 7 bases, with 14 bases sitting between them. The CDR3 totals 14 residues.

In its sample, this clone was seen once. The chain recombines TRBV15 with TRBJ2-1; 7 positions match TRBD2. The CDR3 is 15 amino acids. The germline V gene encodes CDR1 LNHNV and CDR2 YYDKDF (reference sequence). Unmatched junction bases numbered 4, after V lost 5 bases and J lost 0 bases. The CDR3 reads CATSARGNSYNEQFF. DNA for the CDR3: TGTGCCACCAGCGCGCGGGGGAACTCCTACAATGAGCAGTTCTTC.

This sequence joins TRBV7-6 and TRBJ1-5; 11 positions agree with TRBD1. Trimming removed 5 bases from V and 7 bases from J; junction bases left unmatched: 19. Per germline, CDR1 SGHVS and CDR2 FNYEAQ. This CDR3 comprises 19 residues. The CDR3: CASSPHYSGTGGSGQPQHF. CDR3 DNA sequence: TGTGCCAGCAGCCCCCATTACTCCGGGACAGGGGGGAGTGGGCAGCCCCAGCATTTT. Filled out from reference TRBV7-6 and TRBJ1-5, the complete variable domain reads GAGVSQSPRYKVTKRGQDVALRCDPISGHVSLYWYRQALGQGPEFLTYFNYEAQQDKSGLPNDRFSAERPEGSISTLTIQRTEQRDSAMYRCASSPHYSGTGGSGQPQHFGDGTRLSIL.